The 14 T cell receptor beta chains presented below share a single source sample, sequenced in a study of control samples from healthy donors and cancer patients. Assay: immunoSEQ multiplex PCR; the TCRdb copy retains only in-frame clones and omits some. The sample contains tens of thousands of clones, 70% to 85% of which appear only once. The sample comprised PBMCs. The receptors shown here come from a man between 65 and 80 years old with lung cancer.

This chain joins TRBV27 and TRBJ2-7; tentatively, D is TRBD2 (7 bases). The ends were cut back, 5 bases at V and 4 bases at J, with 21 bases in the middle. The CDR3 totals 16 residues. CDR1 and CDR2 (germline): MNHEY, SMNVEV (reference sequence). Written as DNA, the CDR3 is TGTGCCAGCAGTGACCCGAGGGGGGGGGAACGGTACGAGCAGTACTTC. Its protein is CASSDPRGGERYEQYF.

The chain recombines TRBV7-9 with TRBJ2-2, with D perhaps assigned TRBD1 or TRBD2 (5 bases each). This CDR3 is 15 amino acids long. Trimming removed 3 bases at V and 4 bases at J, with 12 bases between. The germline V gene has CDR1 SEHNR and CDR2 FQNEAQ (reference sequence). CDR3 region: CASSLERGTTGELFF. CDR3 sequence (DNA): TGTGCCAGCAGCTTGGAGAGAGGGACCACCGGGGAGCTGTTTTTT. The full variable domain, its missing parts supplied by reference TRBV7-9 and TRBJ2-2, is DTGVSQNPRHKITKRGQNVTFRCDPISEHNRLYWYRQTLGQGPEFLTYFQNEAQLEKSRLLSDRFSAERPKGSFSTLEIQRTEQGDSAMYLCASSLERGTTGELFFGEGSRLTVL.

In its sample, this clone was seen a few times. The chain recombines TRBV7-9 with TRBJ2-2; tentative D call: TRBD1 (5 bases). Germline-derived CDR1 and CDR2 are SEHNR and FQNEAQ (reference sequence). The germline V and J ends were trimmed by 1 base and 4 bases, with 10 bases remaining between them. CDR3 length: 15 amino acids. In nucleotides, the CDR3 is TGTGCCAGCAGCTTAGATCCAGGGCTCACCGGGGAGCTGTTTTTT. Residues: CASSLDPGLTGELFF.

The chain uses TRBV7-9 and TRBJ2-3; D is ambiguous. Trimming took 7 bases from V and 2 from J, leaving 7 bases between them. Germline lookup yields CDR1 SEHNR and CDR2 FQNEAQ (reference sequence). This CDR3 contains 12 residues. The CDR3 DNA reads TGTGCCAGCAAATTAACCACAGATACGCAGTATTTT. Its translation is CASKLTTDTQYF.

The chain joins TRBV24-1 to TRBJ2-2; D is unclear. CDR3 size: 14 residues. CDR1 is KGHDR and CDR2 is SFDVKD in the germline V gene. Trimming left V 9 bases short and J 1 base short, with 11 bases between. CDR3 DNA sequence: TGTGCCACCTCCCGGACGGTGAACACCGGGGAGCTGTTTTTT. Translated, it gives CATSRTVNTGELFF.

The chain has TRBV7-9 and TRBJ2-2; the match to TRBD1 covers 9 bases. This CDR3 region has 15 residues. Looked up from germline, CDR1 is SEHNR and CDR2 is FQNEAQ (reference sequence). Trimming at V came to 4 bases and at J to 2 bases, leaving 2 bases not matched to a gene. The CDR3: CASSSTGGNTGELFF. Here the CDR3 DNA reads TGTGCCAGCAGCTCGACAGGGGGTAACACCGGGGAGCTGTTTTTT.

This chain uses TRBV7-8 with TRBJ1-3, with 7 bases that match TRBD1. J lost 3 bases, V lost 2 bases, and 4 bases had no gene match. Germline loops: CDR1 SGHVS, CDR2 FQNEAQ. There are 15 residues in the CDR3. Written as DNA, the CDR3 is TGTGCCAGCAGCTTAAGGGGGCAGGTTGGAAACACCATATATTTT. Amino acids: CASSLRGQVGNTIYF.

This chain uses TRBV5-1 with TRBJ1-3; D perhaps matches TRBD1 (5 bases). CDR3 length: 16 residues. With 4 bases removed from V and 0 bases from J, the gap between germline ends came to 14 bases. CDR1 and CDR2 (germline): SGHRS, YFSETQ. Here the CDR3 reads CASSRDVIASGNTIYF. The DNA of the CDR3 is TGCGCCAGCAGCCGGGACGTTATAGCCTCTGGAAACACCATATATTTT.

The gene calls are TRBV5-1 and TRBJ1-1; no definite D call. The CDR3 has 15 residues. The V gene's germline CDR1 is SGHRS and CDR2 YFSETQ. Trimming pared 1 base from V and 2 bases from J, leaving 12 bases between. CDR3 region: CASSLMGTPNTEAFF. CDR3 bases: TGCGCCAGCAGCTTGATGGGAACCCCAAACACTGAAGCTTTCTTT.

In its sample, this clone was seen a few times. The rearrangement links TRBV9 to TRBJ1-2; weak D call: TRBD1 (5 bases). The CDR3 consists of 16 residues. The germline V gene has CDR1 SGDLS and CDR2 YYNGEE. V was trimmed by 4 bases and J by 4 bases, leaving 20 bases between them. CDR3 sequence (DNA): TGTGCCAGCAGCCTCACGGCGGGGGTAACCCCCTATGGCTACACCTTC. Encoded protein: CASSLTAGVTPYGYTF.

The sample holds a few counts of this clone. The genes are TRBV5-1 and TRBJ1-2; D not resolved. The CDR3 loop spans 13 amino acids. Germline CDR1 is SGHRS and CDR2 is YFSETQ. V was cut by 1 base and J by 3 bases, with 7 bases left in between. CDR3 sequence reads: CASSLSPYYGYTF. The CDR3 DNA sequence: TGCGCCAGCAGCTTGAGCCCGTACTATGGCTACACCTTC.

This chain uses TRBV10-1 with TRBJ1-6; no clear D gene. V was shortened by 0 bases and J by 7 bases, with 10 bases between the two germline ends. The CDR3 consists of 15 residues. Germline values: CDR1 WNHNN, CDR2 SYGVQD (reference sequence). The CDR3 here is CASSESKGWNSPLHF. The CDR3 DNA reads TGCGCCAGCAGTGAGTCAAAGGGTTGGAATTCACCCCTCCACTTT.

The J gene is TRBJ2-2, the V gene TRBV7-6; D gene uncertain. Trimming took off 5 bases at V and 4 bases at J, with 14 bases between the two ends. This CDR3 region has 15 residues. Germline assignment: CDR1 SGHVS and CDR2 FNYEAQ. The CDR3 sequence is CASSPRSTSTGELFF. The CDR3 DNA follows: TGTGCCAGCAGCCCGCGATCAACCAGCACCGGGGAGCTGTTTTTT.

This clone was recorded only once. The gene calls are TRBV6-1 and TRBJ1-2; TRBD1 matches at 8 bases. Per the germline V gene, CDR1 is MNHNS and CDR2 is SASEGT. CDR3 length: 15 amino acids. V dropped 2 bases and J dropped 7; count of bases not matched to a gene: 9. CDR3 bases: TGTGCCAGCAGTGAAACGGATGGACAGGGAGGTGGCTACACCTTC. Amino acid sequence: CASSETDGQGGGYTF.